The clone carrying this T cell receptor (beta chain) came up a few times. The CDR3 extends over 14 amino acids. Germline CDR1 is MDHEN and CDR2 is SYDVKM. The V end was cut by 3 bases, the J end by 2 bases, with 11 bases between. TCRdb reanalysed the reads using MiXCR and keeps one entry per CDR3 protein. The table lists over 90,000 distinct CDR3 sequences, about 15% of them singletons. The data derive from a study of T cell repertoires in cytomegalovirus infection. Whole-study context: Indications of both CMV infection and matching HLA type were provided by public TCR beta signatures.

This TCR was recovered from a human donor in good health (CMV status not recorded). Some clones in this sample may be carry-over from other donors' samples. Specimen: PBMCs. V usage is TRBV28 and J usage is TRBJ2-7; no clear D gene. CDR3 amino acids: CASSFGGQTYEQYF. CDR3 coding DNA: TGTGCCAGCAGTTTTGGTGGGCAGACCTACGAGCAGTACTTC.